The 10 T cell receptor beta chains below come from one sample, sequenced in a study of cytomegalovirus exposure and HLA in healthy donors. TCRdb keeps only in-frame clones here, not all; method: immunoSEQ multiplex PCR. The sample consists of approximately 280,000 clones, over 75% of them appearing once. Sequencing was done on a sample of PBMCs. All receptors come from a woman aged 18-35 years in good health and CMV-seronegative.

The chain combines TRBV6-6 with TRBJ2-7, with a possible D match to TRBD2 (5 bases). This CDR3 is 14 amino acids long. Germline loops: CDR1 MNHNY, CDR2 SVGAGI (reference sequence). V was pared by 7 bases and J by 3 bases, with 16 bases between. CDR3 sequence: CASTGIGVLYEQYF. CDR3 nucleotides: TGTGCCAGCACCGGGATTGGGGTCCTCTACGAGCAGTACTTC.

DNA of the CDR3: TGTGCCAGCATCCGGATCACAATCGGGTACGAGCAGTACTTC. This encodes CASIRITIGYEQYF. The chain employs TRBV27 and TRBJ2-7; no clear D gene. CDR3 length: 14 residues. V was pared by 7 bases and J by 4 bases, with 17 bases between. Looked up from germline, CDR1 is MNHEY and CDR2 is SMNVEV (reference sequence).

This chain links TRBV9 with TRBJ2-6; TRBD1 matches 9 bases. J was trimmed by 1 base and V by 0 bases; bases with no gene match: 8. This CDR3 has 19 residues. Germline lookup yields CDR1 SGDLS and CDR2 YYNGEE. The CDR3 DNA is TGTGCCAGCAGCGTAGCTTGGGGACAGGGTCCTTCTGGGGCCAACGTCCTGACTTTC. It translates to CASSVAWGQGPSGANVLTF.

This chain connects TRBV10-3 to TRBJ1-1; TRBD1 matches at 7 bases. J was trimmed by 5 bases and V by 7 bases; bases with no gene match: 7. The CDR3 length is 13 residues. The germline gives CDR1 ENHRY, CDR2 SYGVKD. CDR3 sequence: CAITKQGRTEAFF. The CDR3 region has the DNA TGTGCCATCACCAAACAGGGGAGAACTGAAGCTTTCTTT.

V is TRBV19 and J is TRBJ1-5; D unclear. Germline lookup yields CDR1 LNHDA and CDR2 SQIVND (reference sequence). Trimming left V 1 base short and J 3 bases short, with 13 bases between. The CDR3 runs 16 residues. CDR3 DNA sequence: TGTGCCAGTAGTATAGGGGAGGGCCTAGTCAATCAGCCCCAGCATTTT. Translated: CASSIGEGLVNQPQHF.

This chain links TRBV30 with TRBJ1-4, with D tentatively TRBD1 (6 bases). Germline lookup yields CDR1 GTSNPN and CDR2 SVGIG (reference sequence). V was trimmed by 2 bases and J by 2 bases, leaving 12 bases between them. The CDR3 runs to 15 residues. In nucleotides, the CDR3 is TGTGCCTGGAGTACAAACAGGGTTACTAATGAAAAACTGTTTTTT. This sequence encodes CAWSTNRVTNEKLFF.

V and J are TRBV5-1 and TRBJ2-1; TRBD1 is a possible D gene (6 bases). With 4 bases removed from V and 0 bases from J, the gap between germline ends came to 11 bases. Germline V CDR1 and CDR2: SGHRS, YFSETQ. CDR3 length: 15 residues. The CDR3 is CASSNRDTSYNEQFF. The CDR3 nucleotides read TGCGCCAGCAGCAACCGGGACACCTCCTACAATGAGCAGTTCTTC.

This chain joins TRBV7-3 and TRBJ2-1; 7 bases line up with TRBD2. Germline V lookup: CDR1 SGHTA, CDR2 FQGTGA. CDR3 length equals 14 residues. Germline trimming cut 2 bases from V and 10 bases from J; bases unmatched to any gene: 8. The CDR3 loop is CASSLANTAGEQFF. CDR3 nucleotide sequence: TGTGCCAGCAGCTTAGCCAACACAGCGGGAGAGCAGTTCTTC.

V and J are TRBV5-4 and TRBJ2-1; 7 nucleotides match TRBD1. The CDR3 has 13 residues. Germline values: CDR1 SGHNT, CDR2 YYREEE (reference sequence). J was trimmed by 7 bases and V by 5 bases; bases with no gene match: 6. The CDR3 loop reads CASSSGTENEQFF. The DNA of the CDR3 is TGTGCCAGCAGTTCCGGGACAGAGAATGAGCAGTTCTTC.

V usage is TRBV7-9 and J usage is TRBJ1-5, with D maybe TRBD1 (6 bases). CDR3 length equals 12 residues. With 6 bases removed from V and 6 bases from J, the gap between germline ends came to 9 bases. Germline V gene data show CDR1 as SEHNR and CDR2 as FQNEAQ (reference sequence). The CDR3 loop reads CASRTGFQPQHF. The CDR3, as DNA: TGTGCCAGCAGAACAGGGTTTCAGCCCCAGCATTTT.